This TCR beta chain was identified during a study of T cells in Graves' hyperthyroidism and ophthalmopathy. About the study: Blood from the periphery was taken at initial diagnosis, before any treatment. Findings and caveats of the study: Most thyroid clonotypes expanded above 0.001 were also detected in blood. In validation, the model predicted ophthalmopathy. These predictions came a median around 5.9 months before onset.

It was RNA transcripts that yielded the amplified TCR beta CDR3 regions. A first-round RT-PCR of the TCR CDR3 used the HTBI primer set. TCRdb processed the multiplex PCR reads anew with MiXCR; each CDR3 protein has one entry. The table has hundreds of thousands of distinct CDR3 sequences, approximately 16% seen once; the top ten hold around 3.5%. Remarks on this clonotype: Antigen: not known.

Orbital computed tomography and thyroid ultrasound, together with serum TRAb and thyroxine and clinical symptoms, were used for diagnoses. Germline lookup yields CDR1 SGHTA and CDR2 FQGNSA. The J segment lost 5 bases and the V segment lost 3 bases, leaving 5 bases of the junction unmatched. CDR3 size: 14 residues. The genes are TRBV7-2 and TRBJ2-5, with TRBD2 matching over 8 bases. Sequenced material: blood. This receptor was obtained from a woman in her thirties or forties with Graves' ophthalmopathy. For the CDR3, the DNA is TGTGCCAGCAGCTTTAGCGGGGTAGGGGAGACCCAGTACTTC. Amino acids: CASSFSGVGETQYF.